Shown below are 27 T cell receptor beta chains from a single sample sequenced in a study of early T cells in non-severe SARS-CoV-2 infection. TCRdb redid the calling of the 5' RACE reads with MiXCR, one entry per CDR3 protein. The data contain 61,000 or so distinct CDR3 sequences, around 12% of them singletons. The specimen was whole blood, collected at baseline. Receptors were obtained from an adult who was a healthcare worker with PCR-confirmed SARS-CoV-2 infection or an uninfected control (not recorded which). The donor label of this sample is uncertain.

The CDR3 loop reads CASSAGLAGAEEETQYF. For the CDR3, the DNA is TGTGCCAGCAGCGCAGGACTAGCGGGGGCAGAGGAAGAGACCCAGTACTTC. The chain has TRBV13 and TRBJ2-5; 13 bases are a match to TRBD2. Unmatched junction bases numbered 9, after V lost 5 bases and J lost 3 bases. The CDR3 runs to 17 residues. Germline CDR1 and CDR2: PRHDT and FYEKMQ (reference sequence).

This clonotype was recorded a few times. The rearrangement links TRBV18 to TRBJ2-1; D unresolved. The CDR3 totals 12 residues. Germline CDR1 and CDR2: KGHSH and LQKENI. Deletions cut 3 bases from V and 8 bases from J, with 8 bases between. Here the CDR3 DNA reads TGTGCCAGCTCACCCTATGTTGATGAGCAGTTCTTC. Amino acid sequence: CASSPYVDEQFF.

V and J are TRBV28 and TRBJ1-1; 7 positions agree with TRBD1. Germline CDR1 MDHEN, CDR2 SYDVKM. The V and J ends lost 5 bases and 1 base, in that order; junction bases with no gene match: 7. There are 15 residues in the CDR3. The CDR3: CASSAPGQRNTEAFF. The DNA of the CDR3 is TGTGCCAGCAGTGCCCCGGGACAGAGGAACACTGAAGCTTTCTTT.

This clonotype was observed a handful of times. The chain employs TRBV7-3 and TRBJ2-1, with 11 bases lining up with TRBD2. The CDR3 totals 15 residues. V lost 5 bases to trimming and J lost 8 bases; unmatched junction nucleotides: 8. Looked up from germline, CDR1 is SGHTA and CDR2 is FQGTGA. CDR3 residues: CASSPTSGGPDEQFF. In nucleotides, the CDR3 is TGTGCCAGCAGCCCCACTAGCGGGGGACCAGATGAGCAGTTCTTC.

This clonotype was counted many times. The CDR3 DNA reads TGTGCCAGCAGCTTACAGGGGAAGTCCTACGAGCAGTACGTC. It is translated as CASSLQGKSYEQYV. The chain employs TRBV5-8 and TRBJ2-7, with 7 bases fitting TRBD1. This CDR3 has 14 amino acids. V shed 2 bases, J shed 1 base, and the junction held 3 bases outside the gene matches. The germline V gene encodes CDR1 SGHTS and CDR2 YDEGEE.

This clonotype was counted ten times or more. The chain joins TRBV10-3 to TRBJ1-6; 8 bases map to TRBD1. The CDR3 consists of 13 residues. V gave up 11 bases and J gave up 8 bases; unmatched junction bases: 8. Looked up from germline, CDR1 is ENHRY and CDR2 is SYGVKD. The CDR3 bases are TGTGCCTCAACCAGGGGGCTGGATTCACCCCTCCACTTT. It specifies CASTRGLDSPLHF.

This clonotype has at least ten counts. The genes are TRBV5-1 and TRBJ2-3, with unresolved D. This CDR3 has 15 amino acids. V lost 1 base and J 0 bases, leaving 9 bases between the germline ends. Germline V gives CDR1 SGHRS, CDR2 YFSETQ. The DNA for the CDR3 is TGCGCCAGCAGCTTGCATCCCAGCAGCACAGATACGCAGTATTTT. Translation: CASSLHPSSTDTQYF.

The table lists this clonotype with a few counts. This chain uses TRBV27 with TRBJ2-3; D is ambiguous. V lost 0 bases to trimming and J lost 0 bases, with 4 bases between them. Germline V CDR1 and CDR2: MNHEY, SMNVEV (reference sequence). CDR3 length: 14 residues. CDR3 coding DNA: TGTGCCAGCAGTTTATCTGGCAGCACAGATACGCAGTATTTT. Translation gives CASSLSGSTDTQYF.

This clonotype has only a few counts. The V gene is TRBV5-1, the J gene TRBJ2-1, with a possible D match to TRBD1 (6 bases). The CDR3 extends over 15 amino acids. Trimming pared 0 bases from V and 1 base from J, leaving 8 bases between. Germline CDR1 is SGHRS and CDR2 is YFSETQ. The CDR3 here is CASSLAGVSYNEQFF. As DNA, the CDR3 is TGCGCCAGCAGCTTGGCAGGGGTATCCTACAATGAGCAGTTCTTC. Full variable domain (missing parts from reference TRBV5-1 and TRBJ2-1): KAGVTQTPRYLIKTRGQQVTLSCSPISGHRSVSWYQQTPGQGLQFLFEYFSETQRNKGNFPGRFSGRQFSNSRSEMNVSTLELGDSALYLCASSLAGVSYNEQFFGPGTRLTVL.

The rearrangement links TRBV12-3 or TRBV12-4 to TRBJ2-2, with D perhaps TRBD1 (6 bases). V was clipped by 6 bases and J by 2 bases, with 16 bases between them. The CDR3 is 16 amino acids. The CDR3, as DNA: TGTGCCAGCAGCCAGGACAGCCTAATTAACACCGGGGAGCTGTTTTTT. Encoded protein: CASSQDSLINTGELFF.

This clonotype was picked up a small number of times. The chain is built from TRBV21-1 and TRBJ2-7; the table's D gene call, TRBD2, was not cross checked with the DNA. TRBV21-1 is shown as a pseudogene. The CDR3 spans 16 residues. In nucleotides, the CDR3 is TGTGCCAGCAGCAAAGCCGGGAGCTCGAGCTCCTACGAGCAGTACGTC. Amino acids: CASSKAGSSSSYEQYV.

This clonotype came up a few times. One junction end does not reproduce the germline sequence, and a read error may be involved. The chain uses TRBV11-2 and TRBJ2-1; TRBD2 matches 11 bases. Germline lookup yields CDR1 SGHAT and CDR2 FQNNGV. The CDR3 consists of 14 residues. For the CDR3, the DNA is TGTGCCAGCAGGTTAGCGGGGGGGTACAATGAGCAGTTCTTC. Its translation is CASRLAGGYNEQFF.

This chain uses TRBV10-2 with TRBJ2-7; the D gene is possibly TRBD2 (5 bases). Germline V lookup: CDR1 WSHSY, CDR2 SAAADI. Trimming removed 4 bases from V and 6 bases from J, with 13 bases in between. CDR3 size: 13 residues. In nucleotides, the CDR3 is TGCGCCAGCAGTGTGAAGGGAGTAAGCGAGCAGTACGTC. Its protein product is CASSVKGVSEQYV.

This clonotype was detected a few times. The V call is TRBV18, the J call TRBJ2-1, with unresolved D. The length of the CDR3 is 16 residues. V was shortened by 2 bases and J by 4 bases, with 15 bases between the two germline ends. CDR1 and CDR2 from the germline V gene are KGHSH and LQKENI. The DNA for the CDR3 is TGTGCCAGCTCACCATTAAAGTCTTTCAGTTACAATGAGCAGTTCTTC. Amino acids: CASSPLKSFSYNEQFF.

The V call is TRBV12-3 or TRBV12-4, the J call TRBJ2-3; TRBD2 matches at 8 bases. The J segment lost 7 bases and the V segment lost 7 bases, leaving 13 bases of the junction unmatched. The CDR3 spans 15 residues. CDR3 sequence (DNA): TGTGCCAGCAACTTGGGACGGGGGGGTAGAAATACGCAGTATTTT. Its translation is CASNLGRGGRNTQYF.

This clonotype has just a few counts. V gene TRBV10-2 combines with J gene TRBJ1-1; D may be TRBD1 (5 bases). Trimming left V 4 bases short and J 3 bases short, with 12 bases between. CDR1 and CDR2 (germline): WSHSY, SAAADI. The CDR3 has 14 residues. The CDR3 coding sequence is TGCGCCAGCAGTGTGGGGACCGACTACACTGAAGCTTTCTTT. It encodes CASSVGTDYTEAFF.

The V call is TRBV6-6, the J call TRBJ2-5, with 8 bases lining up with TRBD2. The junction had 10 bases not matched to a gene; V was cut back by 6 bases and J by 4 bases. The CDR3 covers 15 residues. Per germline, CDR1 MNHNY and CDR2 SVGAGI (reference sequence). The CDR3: CASRSDWLAGETQYF. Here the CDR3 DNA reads TGTGCCAGCAGGTCCGATTGGCTAGCGGGAGAGACCCAGTACTTC.

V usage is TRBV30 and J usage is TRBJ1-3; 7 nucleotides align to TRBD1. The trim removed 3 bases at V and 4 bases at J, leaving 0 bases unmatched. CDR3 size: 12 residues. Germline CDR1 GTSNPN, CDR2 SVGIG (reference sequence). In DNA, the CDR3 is TGTGCCTGGAGGACAGGGGGAAACACCATATATTTT. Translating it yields CAWRTGGNTIYF.

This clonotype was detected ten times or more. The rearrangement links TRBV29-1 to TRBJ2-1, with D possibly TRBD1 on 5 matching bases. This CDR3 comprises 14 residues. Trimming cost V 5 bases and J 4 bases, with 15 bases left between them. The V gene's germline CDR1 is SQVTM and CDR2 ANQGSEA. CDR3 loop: CSVSLVDSYNEQFF. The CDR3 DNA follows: TGCAGCGTTTCGTTGGTAGACAGTTACAATGAGCAGTTCTTC.

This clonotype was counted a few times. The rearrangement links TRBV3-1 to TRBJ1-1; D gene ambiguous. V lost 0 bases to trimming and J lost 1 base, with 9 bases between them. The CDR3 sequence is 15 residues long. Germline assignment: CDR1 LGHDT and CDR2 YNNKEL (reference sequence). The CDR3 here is CASSQDPLGNTEAFF. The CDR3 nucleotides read TGTGCCAGCAGCCAAGATCCATTGGGGAACACTGAAGCTTTCTTT. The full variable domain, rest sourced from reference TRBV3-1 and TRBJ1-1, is DTAVSQTPKYLVTQMGNDKSIKCEQNLGHDTMYWYKQDSKKFLKIMFSYNNKELIINETVPNRFSPKSPDKAHLNLHINSLELGDSAVYFCASSQDPLGNTEAFFGQGTRLTVV.

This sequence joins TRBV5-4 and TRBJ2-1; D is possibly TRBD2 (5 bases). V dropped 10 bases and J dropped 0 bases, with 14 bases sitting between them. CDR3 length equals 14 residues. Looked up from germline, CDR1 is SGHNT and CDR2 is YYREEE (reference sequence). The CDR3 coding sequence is TGTGCCGCCTCGGACTGGAGCTCCTACAATGAGCAGTTCTTC. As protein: CAASDWSSYNEQFF.

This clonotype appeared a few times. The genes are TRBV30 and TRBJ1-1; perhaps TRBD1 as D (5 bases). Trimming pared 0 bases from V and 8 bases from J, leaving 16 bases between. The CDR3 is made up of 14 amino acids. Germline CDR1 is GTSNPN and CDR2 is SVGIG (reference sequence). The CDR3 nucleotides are TGTGCCTGGAGTGTCACAATAGGGGCCTCGGAAGCTTTCTTT. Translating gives CAWSVTIGASEAFF.

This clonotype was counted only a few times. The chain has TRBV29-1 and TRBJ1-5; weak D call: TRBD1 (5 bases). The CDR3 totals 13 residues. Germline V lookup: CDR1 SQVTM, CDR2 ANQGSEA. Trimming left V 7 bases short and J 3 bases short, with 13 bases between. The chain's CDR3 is CSAAADINQPQHF. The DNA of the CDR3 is TGCAGCGCCGCAGCGGACATCAATCAGCCCCAGCATTTT.

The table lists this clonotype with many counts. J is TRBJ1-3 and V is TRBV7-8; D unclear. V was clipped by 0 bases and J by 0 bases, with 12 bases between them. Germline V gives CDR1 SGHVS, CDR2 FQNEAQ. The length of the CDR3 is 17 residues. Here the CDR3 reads CASSLATGLSSGNTIYF. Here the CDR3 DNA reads TGTGCCAGCAGCTTAGCAACGGGGTTAAGCTCTGGAAACACCATATATTTT.

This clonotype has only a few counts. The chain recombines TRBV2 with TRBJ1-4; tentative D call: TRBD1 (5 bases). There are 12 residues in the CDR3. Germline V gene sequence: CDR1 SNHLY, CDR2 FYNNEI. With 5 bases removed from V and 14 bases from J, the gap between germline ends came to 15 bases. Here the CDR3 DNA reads TGTGCCAGCAGTTTGACCAGGGATAGGCTGTTTTTT. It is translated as CASSLTRDRLFF.

The CDR3 region has the DNA TGTGCCAGCAGTGGGGGGGCACCGCACGAGACCCAGTACTTC. It is translated as CASSGGAPHETQYF. This chain links TRBV27 with TRBJ2-5; D perhaps matches TRBD2 (7 bases). Trimming left V 5 bases short and J 5 bases short, with 15 bases between. The CDR3 is 14 amino acids. CDR1 is MNHEY and CDR2 is SMNVEV in the germline V gene (reference sequence).

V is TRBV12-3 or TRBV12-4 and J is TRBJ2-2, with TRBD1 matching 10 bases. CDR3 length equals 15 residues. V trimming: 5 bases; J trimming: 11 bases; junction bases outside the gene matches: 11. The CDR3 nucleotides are TGTGCCAGCAGTAGACACTCCGGGACAGGGGTCGAGCTGTTTTTT. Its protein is CASSRHSGTGVELFF.